The rows below give T cell receptor beta chains drawn from one sample of a study of cytomegalovirus exposure and HLA in healthy donors. The repertoire was sequenced with immunoSEQ multiplex PCR; TCRdb's copy has only in-frame clones and lacks some. The sample includes under 150,000 clones, 60% to 80% of them seen just once. The specimen was PBMCs. The receptors stem from a man aged 45 to 65 in good health and CMV-seropositive. CDR3s include the opening cysteine and the closing phenylalanine or tryptophan. A D gene is named only where the DNA matches it firmly. Clone size appears in some rows only: once, few, many, or a class for an expanded clone.

j_call: TRBJ2-5
d_call: TRBD2
clone_size: once
v_call: TRBV7-8
cdr3_nt: TGTGCCAGCCTTCTCTCTAGCGGGGGGCCGGGAAGAAAAGAGACCCAGTACTTC
cdr3_aa: CASLLSSGGPGRKETQYF

j_call: TRBJ2-3
d_call: -
clone_size: few
v_call: TRBV25-1
cdr3_nt: TGTGCCAGCAGTGCGGACTCTAGCACAGATACGCAGTATTTT
cdr3_aa: CASSADSSTDTQYF

j_call: TRBJ2-7
d_call: TRBD2
clone_size: -
v_call: TRBV6-4
cdr3_nt: TGTGCCACCCTCCAAAGGGAAAAGCGGGAGGACTACGAGCAGTACTTC
cdr3_aa: CATLQREKREDYEQYF

j_call: TRBJ2-7
d_call: -
clone_size: -
v_call: TRBV5-1
cdr3_nt: TGCGCCAGCAGCCCCCGGCCCCAGGGACAAACGACCTCCTACGAGCAGTACTTC
cdr3_aa: CASSPRPQGQTTSYEQYF

j_call: TRBJ2-1
d_call: TRBD2
clone_size: few
v_call: TRBV5-1
cdr3_nt: TGCGCCAGCAGCCCCGTAGCGGGAGGGCCAGGTGAGCAGTTCTTC
cdr3_aa: CASSPVAGGPGEQFF

j_call: TRBJ2-1
d_call: -
clone_size: -
v_call: TRBV2
cdr3_nt: TGTGCCAGCAGTAGCGCCAGCTCCTACAATGAGCAGTTCTTC
cdr3_aa: CASSSASSYNEQFF

j_call: TRBJ2-3
d_call: TRBD1
clone_size: -
v_call: TRBV7-9
cdr3_nt: TGTGCCAGCAGTCGACAGGGCAGCACAGATACGCAGTATTTT
cdr3_aa: CASSRQGSTDTQYF

j_call: TRBJ2-2
d_call: -
clone_size: once
v_call: TRBV9
cdr3_nt: TGTGCCAGCAGCGTTACAGTCAAACCCGGGGAGCTGTTTTTT
cdr3_aa: CASSVTVKPGELFF

j_call: TRBJ2-7
d_call: -
clone_size: -
v_call: TRBV27
cdr3_nt: TGTGCCAGCACCACCGCGGCGATCCACTACGAGCAGTACTTC
cdr3_aa: CASTTAAIHYEQYF

j_call: TRBJ2-7
d_call: TRBD1
clone_size: -
v_call: TRBV10-3
cdr3_nt: TGTGCCATCAGTGAGAGGGACAGGGGCGAGCAGTACTTC
cdr3_aa: CAISERDRGEQYF

j_call: TRBJ2-1
d_call: TRBD2
clone_size: -
v_call: TRBV6-1
cdr3_nt: TGTGCCAGCAGTGTAGCCGGGGGGGGCGCCTACAATGAGCAGTTCTTC
cdr3_aa: CASSVAGGGAYNEQFF

j_call: TRBJ2-2
d_call: -
clone_size: -
v_call: TRBV4-1
cdr3_nt: TGCGCCAGCAGCCAAGATCTGAACACCGGGGAGCTGTTTTTT
cdr3_aa: CASSQDLNTGELFF

j_call: TRBJ2-7
d_call: -
clone_size: few
v_call: TRBV6-4
cdr3_nt: TGTGCCAGCAATGCAGGGCCCTACGAGCAGTACTTC
cdr3_aa: CASNAGPYEQYF

j_call: TRBJ1-3
d_call: TRBD1
clone_size: -
v_call: TRBV28
cdr3_nt: TGTGCCAGCAGACTTAGACAGGGGGCTCCTGGAAACACCATATATTTT
cdr3_aa: CASRLRQGAPGNTIYF

j_call: TRBJ1-5
d_call: TRBD1
clone_size: -
v_call: TRBV6-1
cdr3_nt: TGTGCCAGCAGTGCAACTCCGGGACAGGGATTGTATAGCAATCAGCCCCAGCATTTT
cdr3_aa: CASSATPGQGLYSNQPQHF

j_call: TRBJ2-1
d_call: TRBD1
clone_size: -
v_call: TRBV25-1
cdr3_nt: TGTGCCAGCAGTAAACTAGGACAGGGTGGCGACCTGTTCTTC
cdr3_aa: CASSKLGQGGDLFF

j_call: TRBJ1-2
d_call: -
clone_size: few
v_call: TRBV19
cdr3_nt: TGTGCCAGTAGTATCCCTCGCTATGGCTACACCTTC
cdr3_aa: CASSIPRYGYTF

j_call: TRBJ1-1
d_call: TRBD1
clone_size: once
v_call: TRBV7-2
cdr3_nt: TGTGCCAGCAGCTTAGGGGGACAGGGTGGGACTGAAGCTTTCTTT
cdr3_aa: CASSLGGQGGTEAFF

j_call: TRBJ2-7
d_call: -
clone_size: -
v_call: TRBV5-1
cdr3_nt: TGCGCCAGCAGCTTGGACACGCACTCCTACGAGCAGTACTTC
cdr3_aa: CASSLDTHSYEQYF

j_call: TRBJ1-1
d_call: -
clone_size: -
v_call: TRBV6-4
cdr3_nt: TGTGCCAGCAGTGAGGGGGGACTGGGGCACACTGAAGCTTTCTTT
cdr3_aa: CASSEGGLGHTEAFF

j_call: TRBJ2-3
d_call: TRBD2
clone_size: -
v_call: TRBV5-6
cdr3_nt: TGTGCCAGCAGGGGACTAGCGGGGCTGCAATCAGATACGCAGTATTTT
cdr3_aa: CASRGLAGLQSDTQYF

j_call: TRBJ2-5
d_call: TRBD2
clone_size: -
v_call: TRBV7-7
cdr3_nt: TGTGCCAGCGGGACTAGCGGGGGGGCCGGGGAGACCCAGTACTTC
cdr3_aa: CASGTSGGAGETQYF

j_call: TRBJ1-2
d_call: TRBD1
clone_size: -
v_call: TRBV6-4
cdr3_nt: TGTGCCAGTCGGGACAGTTTAAACTATGGCTACACCTTC
cdr3_aa: CASRDSLNYGYTF

j_call: TRBJ1-1
d_call: TRBD1
clone_size: few
v_call: TRBV2
cdr3_nt: TGTGCCAGCAGTGCGGACAGGGTAATAGAAGCTTTCTTT
cdr3_aa: CASSADRVIEAFF

j_call: TRBJ1-1
d_call: -
clone_size: -
v_call: TRBV6-6
cdr3_nt: TGTGCCAGCAGTCGGGACGGGGCCGGAGGGGCTTTCTTT
cdr3_aa: CASSRDGAGGAFF

j_call: TRBJ1-1
d_call: -
clone_size: -
v_call: TRBV9
cdr3_nt: TGTGCCAGCAGTGAGACAGCGAACACTGAAGCTTTCTTT
cdr3_aa: CASSETANTEAFF

j_call: TRBJ1-5
d_call: TRBD1
clone_size: few
v_call: TRBV28
cdr3_nt: TGTGCCAGCGGCAGATCAGGGGGTGGCAATCAGCCCCAGCATTTT
cdr3_aa: CASGRSGGGNQPQHF

j_call: TRBJ2-5
d_call: -
clone_size: -
v_call: TRBV6-6
cdr3_nt: TGTGCCAGCACTCTGTTGATCGGTCGAACCCAGTACTTC
cdr3_aa: CASTLLIGRTQYF

j_call: TRBJ2-1
d_call: -
clone_size: once
v_call: TRBV7-9
cdr3_nt: TGTGCCAGCAGCTTAGTACTAGGGAATGAGCAGTTCTTC
cdr3_aa: CASSLVLGNEQFF

j_call: TRBJ1-5
d_call: TRBD1
clone_size: -
v_call: TRBV19
cdr3_nt: TGTGCCAGTAGTAGGACAGGGGCTCTAGAGCCCCAGCATTTT
cdr3_aa: CASSRTGALEPQHF

j_call: TRBJ1-1
d_call: -
clone_size: -
v_call: TRBV7-2
cdr3_nt: TGTGCCAGCAGCTTCCTTTCCCTGAACACTGAAGCTTTCTTT
cdr3_aa: CASSFLSLNTEAFF

j_call: TRBJ2-5
d_call: TRBD2
clone_size: -
v_call: TRBV5-6
cdr3_nt: TGTGCCAGCAGTTCTCTAGCGGGGGGGCCAGAGACCCAGTACTTC
cdr3_aa: CASSSLAGGPETQYF

j_call: TRBJ1-2
d_call: TRBD1
clone_size: -
v_call: TRBV19
cdr3_nt: TGTGCCAGTAGGGGACAGGGAGGCTATGGCTACACCTTC
cdr3_aa: CASRGQGGYGYTF

j_call: TRBJ2-7
d_call: -
clone_size: -
v_call: TRBV27
cdr3_nt: TGTGCCAGCAGTTTACGCGGCCGCTCCTACGAGCAGTACTTC
cdr3_aa: CASSLRGRSYEQYF

j_call: TRBJ1-1
d_call: -
clone_size: -
v_call: TRBV21-1
cdr3_nt: TGTGCCAGCAGCATGTCCAACAGGATCTCCCACGGTGACACTGAAGCTTTCTTT
cdr3_aa: CASSMSNRISHGDTEAFF

j_call: TRBJ2-5
d_call: TRBD2
clone_size: -
v_call: TRBV29-1
cdr3_nt: TGCAGCGTCGTCGAACTAGCGAGTGAGCAGTACTTC
cdr3_aa: CSVVELASEQYF

j_call: TRBJ2-3
d_call: TRBD1
clone_size: -
v_call: TRBV19
cdr3_nt: TGTGCCAGTAAATCCCAGGGGGCAGATACGCAGTATTTT
cdr3_aa: CASKSQGADTQYF

j_call: TRBJ1-1
d_call: TRBD1
clone_size: -
v_call: TRBV11-3
cdr3_nt: TGTGCCAGCAGCCCCGGGACAGGGATCCCTGAAGCTTTCTTT
cdr3_aa: CASSPGTGIPEAFF

j_call: TRBJ2-7
d_call: -
clone_size: -
v_call: TRBV14
cdr3_nt: TGTGCCAGCAGCCATAGACAGTCCTACGAGCAGTACTTC
cdr3_aa: CASSHRQSYEQYF

j_call: TRBJ1-5
d_call: TRBD1
clone_size: -
v_call: TRBV7-6
cdr3_nt: TGTGCCAGCAGCTCGGGACAGGGGGATCAGCCCCAGCATTTT
cdr3_aa: CASSSGQGDQPQHF